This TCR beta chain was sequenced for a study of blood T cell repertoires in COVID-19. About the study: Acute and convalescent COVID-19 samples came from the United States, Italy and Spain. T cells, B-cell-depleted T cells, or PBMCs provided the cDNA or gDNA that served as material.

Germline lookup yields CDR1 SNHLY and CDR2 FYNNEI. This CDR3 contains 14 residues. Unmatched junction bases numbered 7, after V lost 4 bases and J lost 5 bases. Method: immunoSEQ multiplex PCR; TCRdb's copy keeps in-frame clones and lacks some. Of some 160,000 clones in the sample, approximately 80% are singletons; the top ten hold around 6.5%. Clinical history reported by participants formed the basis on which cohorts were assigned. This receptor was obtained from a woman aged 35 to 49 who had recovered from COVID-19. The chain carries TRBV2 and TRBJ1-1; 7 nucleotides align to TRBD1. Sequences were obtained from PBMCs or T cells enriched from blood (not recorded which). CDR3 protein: CASSVDREVTEAFF. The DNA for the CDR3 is TGTGCCAGCAGTGTTGACAGGGAAGTTACTGAAGCTTTCTTT.